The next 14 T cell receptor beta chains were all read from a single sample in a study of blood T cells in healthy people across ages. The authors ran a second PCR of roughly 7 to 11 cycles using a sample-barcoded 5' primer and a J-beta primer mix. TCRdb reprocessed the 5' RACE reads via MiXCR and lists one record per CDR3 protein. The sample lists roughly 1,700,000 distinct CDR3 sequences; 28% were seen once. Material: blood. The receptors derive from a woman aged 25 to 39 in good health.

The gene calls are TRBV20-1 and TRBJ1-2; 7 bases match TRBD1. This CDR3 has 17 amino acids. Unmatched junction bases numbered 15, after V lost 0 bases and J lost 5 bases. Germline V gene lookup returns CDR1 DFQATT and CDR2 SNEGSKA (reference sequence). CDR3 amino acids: CSARDLVLRQGGYGYTF. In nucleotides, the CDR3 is TGCAGTGCTAGAGATCTAGTGTTAAGACAGGGCGGTTATGGCTACACCTTC.

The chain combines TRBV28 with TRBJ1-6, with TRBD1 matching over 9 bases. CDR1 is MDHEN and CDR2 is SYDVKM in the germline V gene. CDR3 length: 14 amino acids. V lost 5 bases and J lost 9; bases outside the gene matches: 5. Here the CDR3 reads CASSPRDRASPLHF. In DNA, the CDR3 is TGTGCCAGCAGTCCCCGGGACAGGGCTTCACCCCTCCACTTT.

CDR3 amino acids: CASSFQGAVDEQFF. DNA for the CDR3: TGTGCCAGCAGCTTTCAGGGGGCGGTGGATGAGCAGTTCTTC. V is TRBV7-2 and J is TRBJ2-1, with 8 bases fitting TRBD1. V trimming: 3 bases; J trimming: 8 bases; junction bases outside the gene matches: 6. CDR1 and CDR2 (germline): SGHTA, FQGNSA. There are 14 residues in the CDR3. Supplemented by reference TRBV7-2 and TRBJ2-1, the full variable domain reads GAGVSQSPSNKVTEKGKDVELRCDPISGHTALYWYRQSLGQGLEFLIYFQGNSAPDKSGLPSDRFSAERTGGSVSTLTIQRTQQEDSAVYLCASSFQGAVDEQFFGPGTRLTVL.

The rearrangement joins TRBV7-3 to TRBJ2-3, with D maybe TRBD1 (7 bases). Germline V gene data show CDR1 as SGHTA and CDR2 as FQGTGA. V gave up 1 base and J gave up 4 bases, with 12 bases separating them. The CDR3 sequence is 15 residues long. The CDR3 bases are TGTGCCAGCAGCTTAAGCGGGGACAGCGCAGATACGCAGTATTTT. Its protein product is CASSLSGDSADTQYF.

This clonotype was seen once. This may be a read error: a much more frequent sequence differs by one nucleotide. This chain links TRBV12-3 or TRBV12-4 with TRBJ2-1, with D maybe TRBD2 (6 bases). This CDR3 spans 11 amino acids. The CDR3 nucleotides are TGTGCCAGCACCCAAGGACGGGAGCAGTTATTC. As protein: CASTQGREQLF.

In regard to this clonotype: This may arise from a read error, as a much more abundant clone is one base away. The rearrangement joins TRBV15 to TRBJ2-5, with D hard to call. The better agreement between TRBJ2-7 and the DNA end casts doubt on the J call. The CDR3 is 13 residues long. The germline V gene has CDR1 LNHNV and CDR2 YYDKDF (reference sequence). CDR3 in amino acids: CATSREPQSEQYF. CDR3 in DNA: TGTGCCACCAGCAGAGAGCCCCAATCCGAGCAGTACTTC.

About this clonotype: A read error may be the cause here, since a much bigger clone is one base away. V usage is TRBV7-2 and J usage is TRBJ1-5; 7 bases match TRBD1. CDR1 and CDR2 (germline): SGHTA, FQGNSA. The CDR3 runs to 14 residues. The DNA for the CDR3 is TGTGCCAGCACCCAGGGGGTGAGCAATCGGCCCCAGCATTTT. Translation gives CASTQGVSNRPQHF.

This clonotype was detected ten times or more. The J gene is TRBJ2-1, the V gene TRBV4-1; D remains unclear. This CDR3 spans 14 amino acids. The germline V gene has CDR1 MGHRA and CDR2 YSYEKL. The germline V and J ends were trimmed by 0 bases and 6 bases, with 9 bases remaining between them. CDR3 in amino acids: CASSQDTLRNEQFF. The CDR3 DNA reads TGCGCCAGCAGCCAAGACACCTTACGCAATGAGCAGTTCTTC.

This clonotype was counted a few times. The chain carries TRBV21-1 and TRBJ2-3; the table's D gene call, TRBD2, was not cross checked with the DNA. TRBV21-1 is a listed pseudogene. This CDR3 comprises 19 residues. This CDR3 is CASSPKGRLAGGCPDTQYF. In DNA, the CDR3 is TGTGCCAGCAGCCCGAAAGGCCGACTAGCGGGAGGTTGCCCAGATACGCAGTATTTT.

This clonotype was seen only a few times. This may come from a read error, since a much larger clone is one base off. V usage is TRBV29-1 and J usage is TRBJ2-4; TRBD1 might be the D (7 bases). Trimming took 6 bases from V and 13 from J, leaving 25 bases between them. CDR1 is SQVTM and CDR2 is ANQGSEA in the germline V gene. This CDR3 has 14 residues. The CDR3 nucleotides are TGCAGCGTGGCCGCGGGACAGAACTCCTACGGGCAGTACTTC. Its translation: CSVAAGQNSYGQYF.

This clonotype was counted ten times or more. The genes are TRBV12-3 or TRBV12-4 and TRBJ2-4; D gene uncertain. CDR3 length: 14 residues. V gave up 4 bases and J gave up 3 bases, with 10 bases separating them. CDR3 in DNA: TGTGCCAGCAGTTATCCGGGTTACAAAAACATTCAGTACTTC. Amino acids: CASSYPGYKNIQYF.

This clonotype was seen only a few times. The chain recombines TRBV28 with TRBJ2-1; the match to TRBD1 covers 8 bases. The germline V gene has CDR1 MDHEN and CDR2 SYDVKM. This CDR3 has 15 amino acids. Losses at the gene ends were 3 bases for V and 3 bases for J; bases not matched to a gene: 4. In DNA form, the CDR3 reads TGTGCCAGCAGTTTTTTTACAGGGGGCTACAATGAGCAGTTCTTC. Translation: CASSFFTGGYNEQFF.

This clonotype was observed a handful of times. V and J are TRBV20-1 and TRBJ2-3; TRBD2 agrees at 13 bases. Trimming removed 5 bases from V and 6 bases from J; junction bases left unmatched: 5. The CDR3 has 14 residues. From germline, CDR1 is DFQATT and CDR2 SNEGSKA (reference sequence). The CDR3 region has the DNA TGCAGTGCTCCGGGACTAGCGGGGTATGATACGCAGTATTTT. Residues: CSAPGLAGYDTQYF.

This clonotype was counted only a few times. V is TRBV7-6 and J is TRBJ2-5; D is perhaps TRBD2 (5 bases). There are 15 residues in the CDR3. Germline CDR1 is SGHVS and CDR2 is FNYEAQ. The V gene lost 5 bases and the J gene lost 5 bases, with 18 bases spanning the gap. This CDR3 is CASSEAIRERETQYF. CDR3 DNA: TGTGCCAGCAGCGAGGCTATAAGGGAGCGGGAGACCCAGTACTTC.